The 18 T cell receptor beta chains below come from one sample, sequenced in a study of T cell repertoires in cytomegalovirus infection. TCRdb redid the calling of the reads with MiXCR, one entry per CDR3 protein. The table includes 900,000 to 950,000 distinct CDR3 sequences, 25% to 40% detected once. No antigen has been identified for these receptors. Here the sequenced sample was cultured CD8+ T cells from PBMCs, taken from culture after CMV antigen stimulation. The source is a human donor in good health (CMV status not recorded). Some clones in this sample may be carry-over from other donors' samples.

The chain couples TRBV6-1 to TRBJ1-4; no clear D. Germline-derived CDR1 and CDR2 are MNHNS and SASEGT. Trimming removed 5 bases at V and 5 bases at J, with 9 bases between. This CDR3 spans 13 amino acids. The CDR3 DNA is TGTGCCAGCAGTTTAAGACCGAATGAAAAACTGTTTTTT. It yields the protein CASSLRPNEKLFF.

The genes are TRBV5-5 and TRBJ2-1, with TRBD1 matching 10 bases. Trimming took 3 bases from V and 8 from J; bases not matched to a gene: 11. Germline V gives CDR1 SGHKS, CDR2 YYEKEE (reference sequence). The CDR3 length is 16 residues. In nucleotides, the CDR3 is TGTGCCAGCAGCTACCCCGGGACAGGGGCGGTCGATGAGCAGTTCTTC. It yields the protein CASSYPGTGAVDEQFF.

This chain links TRBV19 with TRBJ2-1, with TRBD1 as a possible D gene (5 bases). The germline V gene encodes CDR1 LNHDA and CDR2 SQIVND (reference sequence). CDR3 size: 14 residues. Trimming took off 2 bases at V and 7 bases at J, with 12 bases between the two ends. DNA for the CDR3: TGTGCCAGTAGTATACGCAGGGATAGGAATGAGCAGTTCTTC. Amino acids: CASSIRRDRNEQFF.

The V gene is TRBV24-1, the J gene TRBJ2-2; D is unresolved. CDR3 size: 14 residues. Looked up from germline, CDR1 is KGHDR and CDR2 is SFDVKD. The ends were cut back, 0 bases at V and 6 bases at J, with 7 bases in the middle. CDR3 sequence reads: CATSDLHHSGELFF. The DNA for the CDR3 is TGTGCCACCAGTGATTTGCATCATTCCGGGGAGCTGTTTTTT.

This clonotype showed up many times. This rearrangement joins TRBV7-2 to TRBJ2-7, with TRBD1 matching over 9 bases. CDR3 length: 17 amino acids. The trim removed 4 bases at V and 0 bases at J, leaving 10 bases unmatched. Germline V lookup: CDR1 SGHTA, CDR2 FQGNSA. The CDR3 bases are TGTGCCAGCAGCTCTCCCGGGACAGGGATTAGCTCCTACGAGCAGTACGTC. Protein product: CASSSPGTGISSYEQYV.

The rearrangement uses TRBV29-1 and TRBJ2-1; a weak D match, TRBD2 (6 bases). The V gene's germline CDR1 is SQVTM and CDR2 ANQGSEA. V was clipped by 3 bases and J by 0 bases, with 6 bases between them. This CDR3 is 13 amino acids long. The CDR3: CSVEEGSYNEQFF. DNA of the CDR3: TGCAGCGTTGAGGAGGGCTCCTACAATGAGCAGTTCTTC.

V and J are TRBV7-9 and TRBJ1-1, with unresolved D. Trimming left V 3 bases short and J 3 bases short, with 11 bases between. The CDR3 has 14 residues. Germline CDR1 and CDR2: SEHNR and FQNEAQ (reference sequence). The CDR3 reads CASSLPNPHTEAFF. CDR3 bases: TGTGCCAGCAGCTTGCCCAACCCGCACACTGAAGCTTTCTTT.

This clonotype appeared a few times. The genes are TRBV19 and TRBJ2-1; D call uncertain. With 0 bases removed from V and 6 bases from J, the gap between germline ends came to 6 bases. The V gene's germline CDR1 is LNHDA and CDR2 SQIVND (reference sequence). This CDR3 has 13 amino acids. The CDR3 sequence: CASSIDLGNEQFF. The CDR3 DNA reads as TGTGCCAGTAGTATAGATCTGGGCAATGAGCAGTTCTTC.

In this sample, this clonotype turned up many times. J is TRBJ2-7 and V is TRBV6-2 or TRBV6-3, with D hard to call. V lost 4 bases, J lost 3 bases, and 16 bases lay in between. Germline loops: CDR1 MNHEY, CDR2 SVGEGT. The CDR3 runs 15 residues. CDR3 in amino acids: CASSSLRTLIYEQYV. The CDR3, as DNA: TGTGCCAGCAGTTCGCTGAGAACCTTGATCTACGAGCAGTACGTC.

At least ten counts were recorded for this clonotype. The chain joins TRBV7-6 to TRBJ1-1; tentatively, D is TRBD1 (5 bases). This CDR3 is built from 16 residues. Germline CDR1 is SGHVS and CDR2 is FNYEAQ. With 4 bases removed from V and 4 bases from J, the gap between germline ends came to 19 bases. CDR3 amino acids: CASSWGPPEVGTEAFF. The CDR3 DNA sequence: TGTGCCAGCAGCTGGGGACCGCCCGAGGTGGGCACTGAAGCTTTCTTT. The whole variable domain, remainder taken from reference TRBV7-6 and TRBJ1-1, is GAGVSQSPRYKVTKRGQDVALRCDPISGHVSLYWYRQALGQGPEFLTYFNYEAQQDKSGLPNDRFSAERPEGSISTLTIQRTEQRDSAMYRCASSWGPPEVGTEAFFGQGTRLTVV.

Only a few counts were recorded for this clonotype. The V and J genes are TRBV7-9 and TRBJ2-1; D could derive from TRBD1 or TRBD2 (5 bases each). This CDR3 comprises 16 residues. The V gene's germline CDR1 is SEHNR and CDR2 FQNEAQ (reference sequence). With 1 base removed from V and 8 bases from J, the gap between germline ends came to 18 bases. The CDR3 region is CASSLDRRELGYEQFF. The CDR3 nucleotides read TGTGCCAGCAGCTTAGATCGCAGGGAGTTAGGGTATGAGCAGTTCTTC.

This clonotype turned up a few times. This chain links TRBV5-5 with TRBJ2-3; 13 nucleotides align to TRBD2. Germline loops: CDR1 SGHKS, CDR2 YYEKEE (reference sequence). The V and J ends lost 3 bases and 5 bases, in that order; junction bases with no gene match: 6. The CDR3 runs 16 residues. As DNA, the CDR3 is TGTGCCAGCAGCTCAGGGACTAGCGGGGTGGGAGATACGCAGTATTTT. It yields the protein CASSSGTSGVGDTQYF.

The J gene is TRBJ2-3, the V gene TRBV6-5; 8 nucleotides align to TRBD2. V lost 2 bases, J lost 2 bases, and 9 bases stayed unmatched. In germline, CDR1 is MNHEY, CDR2 SVGAGI. CDR3 length equals 17 residues. The CDR3 is CASSYDAGGLFTDTQYF. The CDR3 coding sequence is TGTGCCAGCAGTTACGACGCGGGGGGCCTATTCACAGATACGCAGTATTTT.

The V gene is TRBV19, the J gene TRBJ1-1; D ambiguous. This CDR3 region has 15 residues. With 3 bases removed from V and 0 bases from J, the gap between germline ends came to 11 bases. Germline-derived CDR1 and CDR2 are LNHDA and SQIVND (reference sequence). CDR3 region: CASSIRQDVNTEAFF. In DNA form, the CDR3 reads TGTGCCAGTAGTATCCGCCAGGACGTGAACACTGAAGCTTTCTTT.

This chain uses TRBV27 with TRBJ1-3, with D possibly matching TRBD1 (5 bases). This CDR3 spans 16 amino acids. V lost 5 bases to trimming and J lost 0 bases, with 14 bases between them. The germline CDR1 and CDR2 sequences are MNHEY and SMNVEV (reference sequence). CDR3 sequence: CASSPGRGFSGNTIYF. In DNA form, the CDR3 reads TGTGCCAGCAGTCCTGGCCGGGGGTTCTCTGGAAACACCATATATTTT.

The rearrangement links TRBV2 to TRBJ1-1; 8 positions agree with TRBD1. CDR1 and CDR2 from the germline V gene are SNHLY and FYNNEI. The V gene end was trimmed by 3 bases and the J gene end by 6 bases; junction bases not matched to a gene: 6. This CDR3 has 14 amino acids. CDR3 amino acids: CASSDSQGVAEAFF. Here the CDR3 DNA reads TGTGCCAGCAGTGATTCACAGGGGGTTGCTGAAGCTTTCTTT.

V and J are TRBV14 and TRBJ1-2, with D unclear. Trimming cost V 0 bases and J 1 base, with 6 bases left between them. The CDR3 covers 14 residues. Looked up from germline, CDR1 is SGHDN and CDR2 is FVKESK. The CDR3 nucleotides are TGTGCCAGCAGCCAAGATCTCAGTAACTATGGCTACACCTTC. Protein product: CASSQDLSNYGYTF. The whole variable domain, remainder taken from reference TRBV14 and TRBJ1-2, is EAGVTQFPSHSVIEKGQTVTLRCDPISGHDNLYWYRRVMGKEIKFLLHFVKESKQDESGMPNNRFLAERTGGTYSTLKVQPAELEDSGVYFCASSQDLSNYGYTFGSGTRLTVV.

For this clonotype: It may be a read error: a sequence one base away is much more abundant. The rearrangement joins TRBV7-6 to TRBJ1-1; TRBD1 is a possible D gene (6 bases). Germline V gene sequence: CDR1 SGHVS, CDR2 FNYEAQ. V lost 4 bases and J 5 bases, leaving 14 bases between the germline ends. The CDR3 length is 14 residues. The CDR3 protein is CASSSEGQSTEAFF. CDR3 DNA: TGTGCCAGCAGCTCCGAAGGACAGTCGACTGAAGCTTTCTTT. Full variable domain (outside the CDR3, taken from reference TRBV7-6 and TRBJ1-1): GAGVSQSPRYKVTKRGQDVALRCDPISGHVSLYWYRQALGQGPEFLTYFNYEAQQDKSGLPNDRFSAERPEGSISTLTIQRTEQRDSAMYRCASSSEGQSTEAFFGQGTRLTVV.